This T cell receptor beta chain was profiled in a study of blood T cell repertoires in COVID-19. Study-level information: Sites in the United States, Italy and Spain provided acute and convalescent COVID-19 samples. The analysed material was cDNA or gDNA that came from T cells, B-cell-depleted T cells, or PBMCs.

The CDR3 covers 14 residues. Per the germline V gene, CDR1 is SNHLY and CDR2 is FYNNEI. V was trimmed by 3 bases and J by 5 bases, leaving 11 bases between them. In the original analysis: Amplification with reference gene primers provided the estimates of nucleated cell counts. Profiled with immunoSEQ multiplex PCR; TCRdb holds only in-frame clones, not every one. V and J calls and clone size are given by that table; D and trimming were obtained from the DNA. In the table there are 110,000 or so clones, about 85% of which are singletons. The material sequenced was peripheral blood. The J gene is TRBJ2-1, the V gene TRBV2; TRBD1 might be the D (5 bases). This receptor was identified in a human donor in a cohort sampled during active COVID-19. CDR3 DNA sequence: TGTGCCAGCAGTGAGACAGTGAACAACAATGAGCAGTTCTTC. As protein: CASSETVNNNEQFF.